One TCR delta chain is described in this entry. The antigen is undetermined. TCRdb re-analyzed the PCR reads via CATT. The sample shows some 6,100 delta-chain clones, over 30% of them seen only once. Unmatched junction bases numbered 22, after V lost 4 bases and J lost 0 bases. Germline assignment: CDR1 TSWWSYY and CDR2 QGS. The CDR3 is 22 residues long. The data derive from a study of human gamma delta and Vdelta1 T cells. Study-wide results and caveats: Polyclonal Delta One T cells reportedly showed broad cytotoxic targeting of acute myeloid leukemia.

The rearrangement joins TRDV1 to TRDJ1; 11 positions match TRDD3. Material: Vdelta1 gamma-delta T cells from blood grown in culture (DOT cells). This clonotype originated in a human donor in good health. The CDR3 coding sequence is TGTGCTCTTGGGGGTAGGCGAGAGTACTGGGGGATATATCCATCTTACACCGATAAACTCATCTTT. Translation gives CALGGRREYWGIYPSYTDKLIF.